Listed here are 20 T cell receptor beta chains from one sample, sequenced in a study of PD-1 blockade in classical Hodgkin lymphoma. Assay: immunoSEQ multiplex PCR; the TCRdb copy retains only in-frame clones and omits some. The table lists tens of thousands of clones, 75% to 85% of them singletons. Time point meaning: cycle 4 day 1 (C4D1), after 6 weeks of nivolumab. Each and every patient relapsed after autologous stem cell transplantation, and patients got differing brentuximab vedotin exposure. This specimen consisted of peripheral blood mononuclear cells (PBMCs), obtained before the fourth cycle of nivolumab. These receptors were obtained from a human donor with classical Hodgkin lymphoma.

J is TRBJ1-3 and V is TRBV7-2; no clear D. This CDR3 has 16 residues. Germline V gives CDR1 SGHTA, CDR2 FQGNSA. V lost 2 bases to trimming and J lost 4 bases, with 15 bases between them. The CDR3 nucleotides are TGTGCCAGCAGCTTAAAGGCGGAAAACCCCGGAAACACCATATATTTT. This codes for CASSLKAENPGNTIYF.

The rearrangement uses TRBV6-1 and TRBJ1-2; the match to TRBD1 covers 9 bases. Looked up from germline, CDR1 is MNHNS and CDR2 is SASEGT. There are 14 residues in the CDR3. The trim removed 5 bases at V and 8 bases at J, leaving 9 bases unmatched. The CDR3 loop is CASSRGGQGRGYTF. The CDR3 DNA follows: TGTGCCAGCAGTAGGGGGGGACAGGGCAGGGGCTACACCTTC.

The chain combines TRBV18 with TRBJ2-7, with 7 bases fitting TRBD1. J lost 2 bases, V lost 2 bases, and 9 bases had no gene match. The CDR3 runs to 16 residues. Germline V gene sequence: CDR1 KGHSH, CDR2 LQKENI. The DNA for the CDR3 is TGTGCCAGCTCACCAAGGCAAACAGGGGCCACCTACGAGCAGTACTTC. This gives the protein CASSPRQTGATYEQYF.

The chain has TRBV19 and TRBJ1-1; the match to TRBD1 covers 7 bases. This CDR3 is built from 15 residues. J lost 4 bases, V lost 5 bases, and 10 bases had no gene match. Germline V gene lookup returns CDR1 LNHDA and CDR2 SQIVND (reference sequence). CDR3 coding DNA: TGTGCCAGTAGTGACAACAGGGGAAGTGGCACTGAAGCTTTCTTT. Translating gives CASSDNRGSGTEAFF.

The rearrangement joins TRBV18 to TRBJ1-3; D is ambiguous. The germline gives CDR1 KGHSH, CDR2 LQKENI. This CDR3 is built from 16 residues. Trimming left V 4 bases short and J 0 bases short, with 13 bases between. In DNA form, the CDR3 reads TGTGCCAGCTCACTTTGGACGCTCGGCTCTGGAAACACCATATATTTT. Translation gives CASSLWTLGSGNTIYF.

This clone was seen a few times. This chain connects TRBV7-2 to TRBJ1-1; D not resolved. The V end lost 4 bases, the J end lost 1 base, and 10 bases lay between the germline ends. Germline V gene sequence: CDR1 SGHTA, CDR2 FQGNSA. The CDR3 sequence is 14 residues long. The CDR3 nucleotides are TGTGCCAGCAGCTCGGGGTTAAAGAACACTGAAGCTTTCTTT. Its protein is CASSSGLKNTEAFF.

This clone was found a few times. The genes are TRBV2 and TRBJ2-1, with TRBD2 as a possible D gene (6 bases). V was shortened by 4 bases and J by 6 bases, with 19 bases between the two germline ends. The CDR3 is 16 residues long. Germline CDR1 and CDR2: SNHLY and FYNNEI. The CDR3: CASSGVSGGTINEQFF. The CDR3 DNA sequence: TGTGCCAGCAGTGGGGTTAGCGGAGGTACCATCAATGAGCAGTTCTTC.

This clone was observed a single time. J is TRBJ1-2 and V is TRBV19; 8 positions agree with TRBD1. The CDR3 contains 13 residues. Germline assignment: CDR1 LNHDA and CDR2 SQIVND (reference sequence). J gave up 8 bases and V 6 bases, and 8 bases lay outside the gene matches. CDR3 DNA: TGTGCCAGTAGACTGGGACAGGCGGGAGGCTACACCTTC. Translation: CASRLGQAGGYTF.

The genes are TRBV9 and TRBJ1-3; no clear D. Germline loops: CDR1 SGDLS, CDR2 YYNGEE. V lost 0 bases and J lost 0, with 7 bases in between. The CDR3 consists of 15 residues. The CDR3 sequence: CASSVELHSGNTIYF. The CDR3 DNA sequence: TGTGCCAGCAGCGTAGAACTGCACTCTGGAAACACCATATATTTT. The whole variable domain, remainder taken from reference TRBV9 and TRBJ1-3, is DSGVTQTPKHLITATGQRVTLRCSPRSGDLSVYWYQQSLDQGLQFLIQYYNGEERAKGNILERFSAQQFPDLHSELNLSSLELGDSALYFCASSVELHSGNTIYFGEGSWLTVV.

The CDR3 nucleotides read TGTGCCAGCAGCTTGGGGGGCTCGACAGGGCGGAATTCACCCCTCCACTTT. Its protein product is CASSLGGSTGRNSPLHF. The chain joins TRBV5-4 to TRBJ1-6, with 7 bases matching TRBD1. V was clipped by 0 bases and J by 7 bases; unmatched bases: 10. CDR1 and CDR2 from the germline V gene are SGHNT and YYREEE (reference sequence). This CDR3 is 17 amino acids long.

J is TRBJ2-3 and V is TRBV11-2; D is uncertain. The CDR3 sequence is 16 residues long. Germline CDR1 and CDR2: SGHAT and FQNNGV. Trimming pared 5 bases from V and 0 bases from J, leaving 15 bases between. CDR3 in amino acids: CASSAWGDLSTDTQYF. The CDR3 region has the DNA TGTGCCAGCAGCGCGTGGGGTGACTTAAGCACAGATACGCAGTATTTT. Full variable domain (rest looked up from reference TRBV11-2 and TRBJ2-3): EAGVAQSPRYKIIEKRQSVAFWCNPISGHATLYWYQQILGQGPKLLIQFQNNGVVDDSQLPKDRFSAERLKGVDSTLKIQPAKLEDSAVYLCASSAWGDLSTDTQYFGPGTRLTVL.

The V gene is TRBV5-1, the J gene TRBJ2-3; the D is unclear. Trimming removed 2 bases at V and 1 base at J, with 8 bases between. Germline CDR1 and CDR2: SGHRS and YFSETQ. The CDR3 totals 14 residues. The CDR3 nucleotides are TGCGCCAGCAGCTTCGAGCCCCGCACAGATACGCAGTATTTT. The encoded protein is CASSFEPRTDTQYF.

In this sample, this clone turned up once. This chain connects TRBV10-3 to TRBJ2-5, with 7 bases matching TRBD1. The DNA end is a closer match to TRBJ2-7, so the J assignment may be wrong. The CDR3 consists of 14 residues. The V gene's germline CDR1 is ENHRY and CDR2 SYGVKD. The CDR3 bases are TGTGCCATCAGGACAGGGCTCCTGGCCTACGAGCAGTACTTC. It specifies CAIRTGLLAYEQYF.

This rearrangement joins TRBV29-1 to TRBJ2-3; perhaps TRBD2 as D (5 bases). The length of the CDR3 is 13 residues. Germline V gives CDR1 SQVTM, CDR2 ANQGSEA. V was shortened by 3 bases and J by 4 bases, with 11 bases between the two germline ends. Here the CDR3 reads CSVDGVGSDTQYF. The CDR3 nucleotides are TGCAGCGTTGACGGGGTAGGGTCAGATACGCAGTATTTT.

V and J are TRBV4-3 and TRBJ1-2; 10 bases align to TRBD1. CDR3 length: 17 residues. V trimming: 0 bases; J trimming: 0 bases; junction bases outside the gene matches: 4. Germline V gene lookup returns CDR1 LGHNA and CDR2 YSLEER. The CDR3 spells CASSQDLGTGANYGYTF. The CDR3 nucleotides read TGCGCCAGCAGCCAAGATCTAGGGACAGGGGCTAACTATGGCTACACCTTC.

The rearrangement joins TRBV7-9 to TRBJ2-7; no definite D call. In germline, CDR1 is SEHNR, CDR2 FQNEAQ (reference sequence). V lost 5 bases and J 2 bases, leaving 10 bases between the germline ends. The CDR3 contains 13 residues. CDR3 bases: TGTGCCAGCAGCCCCACGCCTCCCTACGAGCAGTACTTC. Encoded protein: CASSPTPPYEQYF.

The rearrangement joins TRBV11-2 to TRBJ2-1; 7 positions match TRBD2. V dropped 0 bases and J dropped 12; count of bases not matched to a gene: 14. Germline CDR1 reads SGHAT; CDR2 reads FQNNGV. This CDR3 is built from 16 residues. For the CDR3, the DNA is TGTGCCAGCAGCTTAGATTCCCCCACTAGCGCCACGGGGCAGTTCTTC. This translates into CASSLDSPTSATGQFF.

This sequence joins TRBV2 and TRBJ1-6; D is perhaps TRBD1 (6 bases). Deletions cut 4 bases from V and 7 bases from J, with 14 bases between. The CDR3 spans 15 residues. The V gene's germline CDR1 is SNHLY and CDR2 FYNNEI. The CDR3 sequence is CASSGPGAGNSPLHF. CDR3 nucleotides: TGTGCCAGCAGTGGTCCGGGGGCAGGGAATTCACCCCTCCACTTT.

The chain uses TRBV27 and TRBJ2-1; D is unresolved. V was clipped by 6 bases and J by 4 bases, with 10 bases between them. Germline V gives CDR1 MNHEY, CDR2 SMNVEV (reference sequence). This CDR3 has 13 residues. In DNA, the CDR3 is TGTGCCAGCAGGCCTGGAGAATACAATGAGCAGTTCTTC. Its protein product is CASRPGEYNEQFF.

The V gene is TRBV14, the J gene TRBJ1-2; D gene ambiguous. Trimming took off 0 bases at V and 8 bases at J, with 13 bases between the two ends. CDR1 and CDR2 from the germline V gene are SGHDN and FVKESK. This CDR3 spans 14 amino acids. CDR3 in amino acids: CASSQDVRVEGYTF. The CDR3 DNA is TGTGCCAGCAGCCAAGATGTGCGGGTGGAGGGCTACACCTTC.